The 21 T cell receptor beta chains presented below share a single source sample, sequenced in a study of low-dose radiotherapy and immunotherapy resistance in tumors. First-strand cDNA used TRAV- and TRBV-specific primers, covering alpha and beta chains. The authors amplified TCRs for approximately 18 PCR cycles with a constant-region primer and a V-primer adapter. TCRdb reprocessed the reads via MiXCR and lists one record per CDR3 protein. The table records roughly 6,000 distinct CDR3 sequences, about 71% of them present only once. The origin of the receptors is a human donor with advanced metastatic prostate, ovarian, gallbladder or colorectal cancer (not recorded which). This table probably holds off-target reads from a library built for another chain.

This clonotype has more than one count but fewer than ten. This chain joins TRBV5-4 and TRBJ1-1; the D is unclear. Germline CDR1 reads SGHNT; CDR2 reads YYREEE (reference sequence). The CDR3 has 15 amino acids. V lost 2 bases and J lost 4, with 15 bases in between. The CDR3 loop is CASSFGGTTTTEAFF. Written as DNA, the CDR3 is TGTGCCAGCAGCTTTGGTGGCACCACCACCACTGAAGCTTTCTTT.

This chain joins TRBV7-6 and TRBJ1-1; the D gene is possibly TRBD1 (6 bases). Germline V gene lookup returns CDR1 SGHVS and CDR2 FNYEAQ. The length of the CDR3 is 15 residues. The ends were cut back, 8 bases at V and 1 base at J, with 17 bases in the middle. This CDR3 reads CASAPWNRANTEAFF. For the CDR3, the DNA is TGTGCCAGCGCCCCTTGGAACAGGGCGAACACTGAAGCTTTCTTT. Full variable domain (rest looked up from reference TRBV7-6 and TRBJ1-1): GAGVSQSPRYKVTKRGQDVALRCDPISGHVSLYWYRQALGQGPEFLTYFNYEAQQDKSGLPNDRFSAERPEGSISTLTIQRTEQRDSAMYRCASAPWNRANTEAFFGQGTRLTVV.

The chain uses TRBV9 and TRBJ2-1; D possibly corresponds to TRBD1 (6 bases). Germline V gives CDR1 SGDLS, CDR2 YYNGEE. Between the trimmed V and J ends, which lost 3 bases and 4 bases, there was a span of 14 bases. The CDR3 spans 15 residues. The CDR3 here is CASSASRDIYNEQFF. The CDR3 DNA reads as TGTGCCAGCAGCGCGTCTCGGGACATATACAATGAGCAGTTCTTC. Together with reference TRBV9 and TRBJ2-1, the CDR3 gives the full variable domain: DSGVTQTPKHLITATGQRVTLRCSPRSGDLSVYWYQQSLDQGLQFLIQYYNGEERAKGNILERFSAQQFPDLHSELNLSSLELGDSALYFCASSASRDIYNEQFFGPGTRLTVL.

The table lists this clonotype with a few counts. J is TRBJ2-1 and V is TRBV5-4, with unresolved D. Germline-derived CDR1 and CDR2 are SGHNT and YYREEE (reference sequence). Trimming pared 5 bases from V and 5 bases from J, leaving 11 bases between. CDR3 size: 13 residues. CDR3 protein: CASRPESNNEQFF. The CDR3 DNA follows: TGTGCCAGCAGGCCCGAAAGCAACAATGAGCAGTTCTTC.

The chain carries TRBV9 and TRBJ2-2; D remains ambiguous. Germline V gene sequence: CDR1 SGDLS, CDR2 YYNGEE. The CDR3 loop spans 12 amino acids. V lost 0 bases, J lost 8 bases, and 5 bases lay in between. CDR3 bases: TGTGCCAGCAGCGTAGGGTCTGGGGAGCTGTTTTTT. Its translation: CASSVGSGELFF.

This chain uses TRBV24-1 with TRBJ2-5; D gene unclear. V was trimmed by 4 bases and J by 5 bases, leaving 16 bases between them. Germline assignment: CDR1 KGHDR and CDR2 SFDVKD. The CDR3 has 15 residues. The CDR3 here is CATSDPARNGETQYF. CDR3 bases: TGTGCCACCAGTGACCCCGCCCGAAACGGGGAGACCCAGTACTTC.

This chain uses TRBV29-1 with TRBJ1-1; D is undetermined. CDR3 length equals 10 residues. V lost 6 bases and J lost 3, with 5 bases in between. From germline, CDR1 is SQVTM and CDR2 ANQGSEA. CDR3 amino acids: CSVKHTEAFF. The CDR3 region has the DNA TGCAGCGTCAAACACACTGAAGCTTTCTTT. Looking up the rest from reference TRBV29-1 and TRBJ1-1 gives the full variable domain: SAVISQKPSRDICQRGTSLTIQCQVDSQVTMMFWYRQQPGQSLTLIATANQGSEATYESGFVIDKFPISRPNLTFSTLTVSNMSPEDSSIYLCSVKHTEAFFGQGTRLTVV.

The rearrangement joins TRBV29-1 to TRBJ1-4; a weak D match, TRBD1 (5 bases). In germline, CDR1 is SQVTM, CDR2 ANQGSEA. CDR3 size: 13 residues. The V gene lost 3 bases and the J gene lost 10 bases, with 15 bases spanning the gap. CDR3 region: CSVDRTDGGKLFF. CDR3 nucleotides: TGCAGCGTTGATAGGACTGATGGGGGAAAACTGTTTTTT.

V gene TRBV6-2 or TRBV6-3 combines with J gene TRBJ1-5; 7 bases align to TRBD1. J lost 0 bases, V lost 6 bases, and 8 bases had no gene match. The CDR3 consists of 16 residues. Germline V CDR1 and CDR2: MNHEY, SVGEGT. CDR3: CASRPSGTASNQPQHF. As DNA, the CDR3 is TGTGCCAGCAGGCCCTCCGGGACAGCTAGCAATCAGCCCCAGCATTTT.

The chain's CDR3 is CASSDARGVYNEQFF. CDR3 DNA sequence: TGTGCCAGCAGTGATGCCCGGGGGGTCTACAATGAGCAGTTCTTC. This chain connects TRBV25-1 to TRBJ2-1; 7 nucleotides align to TRBD2. The CDR3 runs to 15 residues. V dropped 3 bases and J dropped 3; count of bases not matched to a gene: 5. Looked up from germline, CDR1 is MGHDK and CDR2 is SYGVNS.

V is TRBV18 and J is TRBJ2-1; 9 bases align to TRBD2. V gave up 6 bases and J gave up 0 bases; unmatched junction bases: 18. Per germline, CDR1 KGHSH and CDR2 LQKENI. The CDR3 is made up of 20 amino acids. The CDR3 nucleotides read TGTGCCAGCTCGCAGGCCTGGACTAGCGCACGCTCAAGCTCCTACAATGAGCAGTTCTTC. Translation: CASSQAWTSARSSSYNEQFF.

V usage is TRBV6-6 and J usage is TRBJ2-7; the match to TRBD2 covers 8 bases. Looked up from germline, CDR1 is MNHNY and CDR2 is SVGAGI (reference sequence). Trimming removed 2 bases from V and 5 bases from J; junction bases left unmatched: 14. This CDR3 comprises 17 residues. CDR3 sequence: CASSYQPLAGLGNEQYF. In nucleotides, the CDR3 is TGTGCCAGCAGTTACCAACCTTTAGCGGGGCTCGGGAACGAGCAGTACTTC.

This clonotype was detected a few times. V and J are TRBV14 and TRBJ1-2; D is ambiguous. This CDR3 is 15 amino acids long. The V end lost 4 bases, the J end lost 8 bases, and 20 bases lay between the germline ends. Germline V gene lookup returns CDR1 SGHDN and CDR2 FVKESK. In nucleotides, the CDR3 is TGTGCCAGCAGCCCCCGATTGGATGGTGTCGGGGGCTACACCTTC. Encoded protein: CASSPRLDGVGGYTF. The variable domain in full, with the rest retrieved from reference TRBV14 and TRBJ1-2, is EAGVTQFPSHSVIEKGQTVTLRCDPISGHDNLYWYRRVMGKEIKFLLHFVKESKQDESGMPNNRFLAERTGGTYSTLKVQPAELEDSGVYFCASSPRLDGVGGYTFGSGTRLTVV.

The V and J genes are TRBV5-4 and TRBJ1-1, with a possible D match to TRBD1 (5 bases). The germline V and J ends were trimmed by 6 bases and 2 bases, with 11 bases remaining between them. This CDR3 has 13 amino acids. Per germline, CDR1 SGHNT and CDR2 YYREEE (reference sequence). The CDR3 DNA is TGTGCCAGCAACCCGGACACAAACACTGAAGCTTTCTTT. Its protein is CASNPDTNTEAFF.

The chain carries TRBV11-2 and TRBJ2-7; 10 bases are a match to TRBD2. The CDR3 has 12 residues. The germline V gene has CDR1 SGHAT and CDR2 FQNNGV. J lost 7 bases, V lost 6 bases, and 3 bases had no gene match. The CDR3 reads CASRGLAPEQYF. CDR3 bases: TGTGCCAGCAGGGGACTAGCGCCGGAGCAGTACTTC.

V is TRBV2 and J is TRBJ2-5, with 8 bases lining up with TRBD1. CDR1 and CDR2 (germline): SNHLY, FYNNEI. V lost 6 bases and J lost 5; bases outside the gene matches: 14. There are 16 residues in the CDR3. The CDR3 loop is CASRITGGRSAETQYF. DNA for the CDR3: TGTGCCAGCAGGATAACAGGGGGGCGCTCGGCGGAGACCCAGTACTTC.

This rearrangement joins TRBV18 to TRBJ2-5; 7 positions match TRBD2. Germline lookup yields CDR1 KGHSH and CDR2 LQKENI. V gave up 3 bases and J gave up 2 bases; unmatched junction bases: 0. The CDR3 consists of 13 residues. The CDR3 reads CASSPGLQETQYF. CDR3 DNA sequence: TGTGCCAGCTCACCGGGACTACAAGAGACCCAGTACTTC.

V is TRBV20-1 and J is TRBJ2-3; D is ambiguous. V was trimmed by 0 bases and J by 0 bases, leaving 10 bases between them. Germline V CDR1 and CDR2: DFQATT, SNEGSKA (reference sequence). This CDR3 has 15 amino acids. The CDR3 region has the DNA TGCAGTGCTAGAGATGCGTCGACTAGCACAGATACGCAGTATTTT. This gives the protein CSARDASTSTDTQYF.

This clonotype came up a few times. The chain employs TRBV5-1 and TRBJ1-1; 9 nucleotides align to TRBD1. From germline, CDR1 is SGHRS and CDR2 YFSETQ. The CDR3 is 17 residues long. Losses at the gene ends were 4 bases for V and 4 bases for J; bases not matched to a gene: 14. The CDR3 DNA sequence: TGCGCCAGCAGCCTTACAAGACAGGGGGAAGGAGGCACTGAAGCTTTCTTT. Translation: CASSLTRQGEGGTEAFF.

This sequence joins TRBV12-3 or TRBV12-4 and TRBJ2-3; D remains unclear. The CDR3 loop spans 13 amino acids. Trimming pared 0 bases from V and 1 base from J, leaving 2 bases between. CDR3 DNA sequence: TGTGCCAGCAGTTTAGCGGGCACAGATACGCAGTATTTT. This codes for CASSLAGTDTQYF.

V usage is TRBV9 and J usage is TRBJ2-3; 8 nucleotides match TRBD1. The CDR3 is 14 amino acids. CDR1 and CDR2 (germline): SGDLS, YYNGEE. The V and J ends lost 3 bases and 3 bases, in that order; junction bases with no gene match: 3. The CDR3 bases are TGTGCCAGCAGCGCGGGACAGGATACAGATACGCAGTATTTT. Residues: CASSAGQDTDTQYF. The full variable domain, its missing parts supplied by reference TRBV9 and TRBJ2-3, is DSGVTQTPKHLITATGQRVTLRCSPRSGDLSVYWYQQSLDQGLQFLIQYYNGEERAKGNILERFSAQQFPDLHSELNLSSLELGDSALYFCASSAGQDTDTQYFGPGTRLTVL.